A selection of T cell receptor beta chains follows, all from one sample in a study of blood T cell repertoires in COVID-19. TCRdb's table, derived via immunoSEQ multiplex PCR, lists solely in-frame clones and lacks some. The data hold 45,000 to 65,000 clones, with 91% observed a single time. Source material: peripheral blood. The receptors derive from a human donor in a cohort sampled during active COVID-19. Both conserved end residues are part of each CDR3. The D gene is left open where the match is weak. Clone size, where shown, is once, few, many, or a class for clones that have expanded.

J gene | V gene | D gene | clone size | CDR3 protein | CDR3 DNA
TRBJ1-1 | TRBV29-1 | - | - | CSVFRVNTEAFF | TGCAGCGTTTTCAGGGTGAACACTGAAGCTTTCTTT
TRBJ2-2 | TRBV5-1 | - | - | CASSLGVTGELFF | TGCGCCAGCAGCTTAGGGGTTACCGGGGAGCTGTTTTTT
TRBJ2-1 | TRBV5-1 | - | - | CASSSGGAYNEQFF | TGCGCCAGCAGCTCCGGTGGGGCGTACAATGAGCAGTTCTTC
TRBJ2-3 | TRBV5-1 | TRBD1 | - | CASTTGDGTDTQYF | TGCGCCAGCACTACAGGGGACGGCACAGATACGCAGTATTTT
TRBJ2-3 | TRBV7-8 | TRBD1 | - | CASSSRTGSLDTQYF | TGTGCCAGCAGCTCAAGGACAGGGTCTTTAGATACGCAGTATTTT
TRBJ2-3 | TRBV29-1 | - | - | CSVWRDSTQYF | TGCAGCGTCTGGCGGGACAGTACGCAGTATTTT
TRBJ2-3 | TRBV7-6 | TRBD2 | - | CASSLGSGRTDTQYF | TGTGCCAGCAGCTTAGGTAGCGGGAGGACTGATACGCAGTATTTT
TRBJ2-5 | TRBV9 | - | medium-sized | CASSAPLSAVRGQETQYF | TGTGCCAGCAGCGCCCCCCTCAGCGCAGTACGGGGGCAAGAGACCCAGTACTTC
TRBJ1-4 | TRBV6-5 | - | - | CASSSSVPTNEKLFF | TGTGCCAGCAGTTCGTCAGTTCCAACTAATGAAAAACTGTTTTTT
TRBJ1-2 | TRBV29-1 | - | - | CSVVFLSGAYGYTF | TGCAGCGTTGTGTTCCTATCAGGGGCTTATGGCTACACCTTC
TRBJ1-3 | TRBV7-2 | TRBD1 | once | CASSLRTGTGNTIYF | TGTGCCAGCAGCCTACGGACAGGGACTGGAAACACCATATATTTT
TRBJ2-1 | TRBV5-1 | - | - | CASSSQSYNEQFF | TGCGCCAGCAGCTCCCAGTCCTACAATGAGCAGTTCTTC
TRBJ2-7 | TRBV10-3 | - | - | CAIREQGYEQYF | TGTGCCATCAGGGAACAGGGCTACGAGCAGTACTTC
TRBJ1-2 | TRBV11-1 | - | - | CASSSWAGPNYGYTF | TGTGCCAGCAGCTCCTGGGCGGGGCCTAACTATGGCTACACCTTC
TRBJ1-3 | TRBV7-6 | TRBD1 | - | CASSTPGQDSGNTIYF | TGTGCCAGCAGCACGCCGGGACAGGACTCTGGAAACACCATATATTTT
TRBJ2-3 | TRBV4-3 | TRBD2 | - | CASSQGIAGGPSTDTQYF | TGCGCCAGCAGCCAAGGCATAGCGGGGGGACCTAGCACAGATACGCAGTATTTT
TRBJ2-2 | TRBV2 | - | - | CASTMRGTGELFF | TGTGCCAGCACTATGCGGGGCACCGGGGAGCTGTTTTTT
TRBJ2-2 | TRBV19 | - | - | CASSIGGEVTGELFF | TGTGCCAGTAGTATAGGGGGGGAGGTCACCGGGGAGCTGTTTTTT
TRBJ2-3 | TRBV6-6 | - | - | CASSYPGRPGDTQYF | TGTGCCAGCAGTTACCCAGGCAGACCTGGGGATACGCAGTATTTT
TRBJ2-7 | TRBV11-1 | - | - | CASSLVVGLYEQYF | TGTGCCAGCAGCTTAGTTGTCGGACTCTACGAGCAGTACTTC
TRBJ1-4 | TRBV29-1 | TRBD1 | - | CSVDRGSGKLFF | TGCAGCGTTGACAGGGGGTCCGGAAAACTGTTTTTT
TRBJ2-7 | TRBV5-1 | TRBD1 | - | CASSWRGQGGPYEQYF | TGCGCCAGCAGCTGGAGGGGACAGGGTGGGCCCTACGAGCAGTACTTC
TRBJ2-1 | TRBV6-5 | TRBD1 | - | CASSYSGPGGATQFF | TGTGCCAGCAGTTACTCGGGCCCAGGGGGCGCGACTCAGTTCTTC
TRBJ2-7 | TRBV4-2 | TRBD2 | - | CASSPVGSGASYEQYF | TGTGCCAGCAGCCCAGTCGGTAGCGGGGCCTCCTACGAGCAGTACTTC
TRBJ2-7 | TRBV29-1 | TRBD2 | - | CSVEDVTSGYEQYF | TGCAGCGTTGAAGATGTGACTAGCGGCTACGAGCAGTACTTC
TRBJ2-3 | TRBV30 | TRBD2 | - | CAFLSGGGTDTQYF | TGTGCCTTTCTCAGCGGGGGGGGCACAGATACGCAGTATTTT
TRBJ1-3 | TRBV3-1/TRBV3-2 | - | - | CASSQETRTSSGNTIYF | TGTGCCAGCAGCCAAGAAACTCGCACTAGCTCTGGAAACACCATATATTTT
TRBJ1-1 | TRBV13 | TRBD1 | - | CASSSRQGGGTEAFF | TGTGCCAGCAGCTCCCGTCAGGGGGGTGGAACTGAAGCTTTCTTT
TRBJ1-2 | TRBV2 | TRBD1 | - | CASSDRGIDGYTF | TGTGCCAGCAGCGACAGGGGAATAGATGGCTACACCTTC
TRBJ2-5 | TRBV7-3 | - | - | CASSRGSVETQYF | TGTGCCAGCAGCAGGGGATCTGTGGAGACCCAGTACTTC
TRBJ2-6 | TRBV11-2 | TRBD1 | - | CASSLRGQVASGANVLTF | TGTGCCAGCAGCTTGCGGGGACAGGTGGCCTCTGGGGCCAACGTCCTGACTTTC
TRBJ2-1 | TRBV19 | TRBD2 | once | CASSLRGGNEQFF | TGTGCCAGTAGTCTGCGGGGGGGTAATGAGCAGTTCTTC
TRBJ1-1 | TRBV28 | TRBD1 | - | CASSPPGTGITEAFF | TGTGCCAGCAGCCCCCCGGGGACAGGGATCACTGAAGCTTTCTTT
TRBJ2-2 | TRBV6-5 | TRBD1 | - | CASIKTGGEVGELFF | TGTGCCAGCATAAAGACAGGGGGCGAGGTCGGGGAGCTGTTTTTT
TRBJ2-1 | TRBV7-9 | - | - | CASSSLRVEQFF | TGTGCCAGCAGCTCCCTCCGGGTTGAGCAGTTCTTC
TRBJ2-1 | TRBV4-3 | TRBD2 | - | CASSASGTNSYNEQFF | TGCGCCAGCAGCGCGTCCGGGACTAACTCCTACAATGAGCAGTTCTTC
TRBJ1-5 | TRBV11-2 | TRBD1 | - | CASSPGQAQPQHF | TGTGCCAGCAGCCCTGGACAGGCCCAGCCCCAGCATTTT
TRBJ2-3 | TRBV27 | TRBD2 | - | CASSLRGLEEDTQYF | TGTGCCAGCAGTTTACGCGGACTAGAGGAAGATACGCAGTATTTT
TRBJ1-6 | TRBV2 | TRBD1 | - | CASSDSGGNSPLHF | TGTGCCAGCAGTGATTCAGGGGGGAATTCACCCCTCCACTTT
TRBJ2-7 | TRBV11-2 | - | - | CASSSGTLYEQYF | TGTGCCAGCAGCTCCGGGACACTATACGAGCAGTACTTC
TRBJ1-6 | TRBV3-1/TRBV3-2 | TRBD1 | few | CASSLQGASPLHF | TGTGCCAGCAGCCTCCAGGGGGCTTCACCCCTCCACTTT
TRBJ2-5 | TRBV3-1/TRBV3-2 | - | - | CASSQFLGALETQYF | TGTGCCAGCAGCCAATTTCTGGGGGCCCTTGAGACCCAGTACTTC
TRBJ2-7 | TRBV9 | TRBD2 | - | CASSVEASSGFYEQYF | TGTGCCAGCAGCGTAGAAGCGTCTAGCGGGTTCTACGAGCAGTACTTC
TRBJ1-5 | TRBV19 | TRBD1 | - | CASYGTGGAQPQHF | TGTGCCAGTTACGGGACAGGGGGCGCGCAGCCCCAGCATTTT
TRBJ1-3 | TRBV9 | TRBD1 | - | CASSGRTGGGNTIYF | TGTGCCAGCAGCGGACGGACAGGGGGCGGGAACACCATATATTTT
TRBJ2-3 | TRBV4-1 | TRBD2 | - | CASSQPGLAGGGTDTQYF | TGCGCCAGCAGCCAACCCGGACTAGCGGGAGGTGGGACAGATACGCAGTATTTT
TRBJ2-7 | TRBV4-1 | - | once | CASSLWTGTYEQYF | TGCGCCAGCAGCCTCTGGACGGGGACCTACGAGCAGTACTTC
TRBJ2-5 | TRBV6-5 | - | - | CASTRAGRETQYF | TGTGCCAGCACGAGGGCGGGGAGAGAGACCCAGTACTTC
TRBJ2-1 | TRBV6-6 | TRBD2 | - | CASIWTSGGRGEQFF | TGTGCCAGCATTTGGACTAGCGGGGGGCGGGGTGAGCAGTTCTTC